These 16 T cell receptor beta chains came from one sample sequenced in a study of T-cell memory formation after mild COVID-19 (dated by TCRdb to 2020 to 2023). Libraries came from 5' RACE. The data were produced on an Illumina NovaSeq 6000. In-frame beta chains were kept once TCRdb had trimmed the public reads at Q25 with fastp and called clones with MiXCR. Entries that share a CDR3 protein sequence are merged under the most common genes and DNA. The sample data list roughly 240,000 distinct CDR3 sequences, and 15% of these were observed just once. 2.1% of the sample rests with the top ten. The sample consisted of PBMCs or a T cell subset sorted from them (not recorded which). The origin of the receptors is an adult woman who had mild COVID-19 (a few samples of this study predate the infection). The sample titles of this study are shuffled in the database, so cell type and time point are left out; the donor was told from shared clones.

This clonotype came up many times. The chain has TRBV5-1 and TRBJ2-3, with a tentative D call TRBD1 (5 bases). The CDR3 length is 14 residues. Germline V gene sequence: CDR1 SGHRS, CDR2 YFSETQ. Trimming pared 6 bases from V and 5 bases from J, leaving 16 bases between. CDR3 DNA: TGCGCCAGCAAGGGGTGGGCTAGTGAAGATACGCAGTATTTT. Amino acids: CASKGWASEDTQYF.

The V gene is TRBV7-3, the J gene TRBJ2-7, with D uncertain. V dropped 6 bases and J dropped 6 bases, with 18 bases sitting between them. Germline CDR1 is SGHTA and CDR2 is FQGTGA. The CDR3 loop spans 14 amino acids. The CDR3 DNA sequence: TGTGCCAGCAGATCAAGGACCCAAGCCTCCGAGCAGTACTTC. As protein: CASRSRTQASEQYF.

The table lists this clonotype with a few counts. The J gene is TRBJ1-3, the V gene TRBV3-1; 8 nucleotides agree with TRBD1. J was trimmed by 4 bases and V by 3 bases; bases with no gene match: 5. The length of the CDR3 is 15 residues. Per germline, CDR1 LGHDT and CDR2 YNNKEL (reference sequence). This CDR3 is CASSQLTGAGNTIYF. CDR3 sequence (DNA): TGTGCCAGCAGCCAGCTGACAGGGGCCGGAAACACCATATATTTT.

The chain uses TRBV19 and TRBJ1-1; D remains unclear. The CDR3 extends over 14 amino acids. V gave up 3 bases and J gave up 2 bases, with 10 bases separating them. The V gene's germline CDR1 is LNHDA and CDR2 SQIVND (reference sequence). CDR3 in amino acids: CASSMVVGNTEAFF. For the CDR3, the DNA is TGTGCCAGTAGTATGGTGGTGGGTAACACTGAAGCTTTCTTT.

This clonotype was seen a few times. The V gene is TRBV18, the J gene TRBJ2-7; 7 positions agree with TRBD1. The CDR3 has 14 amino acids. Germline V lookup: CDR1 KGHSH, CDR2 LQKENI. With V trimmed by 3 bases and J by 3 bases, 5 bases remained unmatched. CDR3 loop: CASSPRRTGYEQYF. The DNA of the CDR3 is TGTGCCAGCTCACCTCGTCGGACAGGCTACGAGCAGTACTTC.

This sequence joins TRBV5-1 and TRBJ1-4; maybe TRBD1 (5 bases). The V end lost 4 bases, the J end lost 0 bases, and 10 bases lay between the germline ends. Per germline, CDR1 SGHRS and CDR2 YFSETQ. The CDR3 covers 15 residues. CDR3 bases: TGCGCCAGCAGCGTAACAGGTGCAACTAATGAAAAACTGTTTTTT. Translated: CASSVTGATNEKLFF.

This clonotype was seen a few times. The CDR3 nucleotides read TGTGCCAGCGCGGGGTCAAGTCAGCCCCAGCATTTT. As protein: CASAGSSQPQHF. V usage is TRBV6-6 and J usage is TRBJ1-5; D is uncertain. Germline V gene sequence: CDR1 MNHNY, CDR2 SVGAGI (reference sequence). This CDR3 is built from 12 residues. V gave up 8 bases and J gave up 6 bases, with 11 bases separating them.

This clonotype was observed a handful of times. Here the CDR3 reads CASRGSGGEQYF. The CDR3 DNA reads TGTGCCAGCAGGGGGTCAGGTGGTGAGCAGTACTTC. J is TRBJ2-7 and V is TRBV3-1; the D is unclear. Germline V CDR1 and CDR2: LGHDT, YNNKEL (reference sequence). The CDR3 has 12 residues. Trimming stripped 6 bases from V and 7 bases from J, with 13 bases between.

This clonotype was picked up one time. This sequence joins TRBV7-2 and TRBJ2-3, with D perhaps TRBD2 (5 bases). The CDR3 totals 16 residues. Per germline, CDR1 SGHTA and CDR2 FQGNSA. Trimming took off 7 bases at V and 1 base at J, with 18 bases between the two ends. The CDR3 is CASTPWRFGGTDTQYF. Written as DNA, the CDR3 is TGTGCCAGCACCCCGTGGAGGTTTGGGGGCACAGATACGCAGTATTTT.

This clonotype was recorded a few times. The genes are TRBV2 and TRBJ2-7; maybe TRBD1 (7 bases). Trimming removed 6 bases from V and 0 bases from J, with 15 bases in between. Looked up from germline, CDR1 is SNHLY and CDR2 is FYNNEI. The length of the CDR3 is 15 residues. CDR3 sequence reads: CASSEEGASSYEQYF. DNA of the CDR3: TGTGCCAGCAGCGAGGAGGGGGCTAGCTCCTACGAGCAGTACTTC.

The CDR3 loop reads CVPLRGAENEQFF. The CDR3 DNA reads TGCGTCCCGTTGCGGGGGGCGGAAAATGAGCAGTTCTTC. The rearrangement uses TRBV20-1 and TRBJ2-1; 8 bases fit TRBD2. The germline V gene encodes CDR1 DFQATT and CDR2 SNEGSKA (reference sequence). There are 13 residues in the CDR3.

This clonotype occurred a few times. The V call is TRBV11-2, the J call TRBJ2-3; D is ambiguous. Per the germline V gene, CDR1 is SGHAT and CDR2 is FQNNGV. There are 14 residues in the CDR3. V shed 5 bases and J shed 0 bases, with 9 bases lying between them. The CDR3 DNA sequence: TGTGCCAGCAGCCCCTCTCGCAGCACAGATACGCAGTATTTT. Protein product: CASSPSRSTDTQYF.

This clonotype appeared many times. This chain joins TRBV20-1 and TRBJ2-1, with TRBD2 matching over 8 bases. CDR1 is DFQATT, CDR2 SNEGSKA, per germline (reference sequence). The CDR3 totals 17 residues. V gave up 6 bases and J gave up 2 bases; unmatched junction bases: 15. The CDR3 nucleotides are TGCAGTGCACAAAGTCGGGCCGGGACTAGAGCCTACAATGAGCAGTTCTTC. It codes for CSAQSRAGTRAYNEQFF.

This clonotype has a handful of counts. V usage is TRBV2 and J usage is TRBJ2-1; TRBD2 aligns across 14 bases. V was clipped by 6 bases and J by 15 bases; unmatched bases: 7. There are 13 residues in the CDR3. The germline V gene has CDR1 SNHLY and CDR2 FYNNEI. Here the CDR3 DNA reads TGTGCCAGCAGGGGACTAGCGGGGGCCCCCGGGTTCTTC. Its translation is CASRGLAGAPGFF.

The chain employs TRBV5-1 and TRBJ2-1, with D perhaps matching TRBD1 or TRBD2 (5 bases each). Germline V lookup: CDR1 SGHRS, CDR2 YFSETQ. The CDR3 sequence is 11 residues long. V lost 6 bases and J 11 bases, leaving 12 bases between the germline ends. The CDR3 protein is CASTGGEKQFF. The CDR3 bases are TGCGCCAGCACTGGGGGAGAAAAGCAGTTCTTC.

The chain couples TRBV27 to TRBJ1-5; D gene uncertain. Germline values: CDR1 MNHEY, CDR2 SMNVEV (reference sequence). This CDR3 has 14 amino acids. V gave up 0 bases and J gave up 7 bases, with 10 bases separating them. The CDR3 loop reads CASSLSKGRQPQHF. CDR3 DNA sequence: TGTGCCAGCAGTTTATCCAAGGGTCGGCAGCCCCAGCATTTT.